A single sample is the source of the 24 T cell receptor beta chains below, sequenced in a study of T-cell reconstitution after alpha-beta-depleted transplantation in children (dated by TCRdb to the mid-2010s). The sample's treatment or condition label is to be understood as: allogeneic hematopoietic cell transplantation with graft depleted of TCRalphabeta T cells and CD19 B cells. Library prep was done by PCR. Sequencing used an Illumina HiSeq 2500. TCR library preparation used molecular barcoding, with unique molecular identifiers applied to normalize quantification of the TCRbeta repertoire. TCRdb reworked the public reads: Q25 trimming with fastp, MiXCR clone assembly, productive beta chains retained. Every entry covers one CDR3 protein and lists the most common genes and DNA from its rows. The sample table shows around 250,000 distinct CDR3 sequences, and roughly 24% are seen once. Clones ranked in the top ten supply approximately 2.5% of the sample.

Specimen: PBMCs, collected before TCRalphabeta/CD19-depleted stem cell transplant. The receptors were gathered from a girl aged 2-15 years with Fanconi anemia, due to receive a stem cell transplant.

This clonotype was counted only a few times. The chain employs TRBV27 and TRBJ2-7; 7 bases fit TRBD1. Germline CDR1 reads MNHEY; CDR2 reads SMNVEV (reference sequence). J gave up 3 bases and V 5 bases, and 13 bases lay outside the gene matches. The CDR3 spans 16 residues. CDR3 residues: CASSPSIWTGIYEQYF. CDR3 bases: TGTGCCAGCAGTCCGTCGATTTGGACAGGCATCTACGAGCAGTACTTC.

This clonotype was recorded a few times. This rearrangement joins TRBV20-1 to TRBJ2-3; 10 bases align to TRBD2. The CDR3 is made up of 15 amino acids. The V segment lost 4 bases and the J segment 5 bases; nucleotides outside the gene matches: 9. The germline V gene encodes CDR1 DFQATT and CDR2 SNEGSKA (reference sequence). The CDR3 loop reads CSATRAGGLVDTQYF. The CDR3 region has the DNA TGCAGTGCTACGCGAGCGGGGGGGCTGGTAGATACGCAGTATTTT.

This rearrangement joins TRBV11-3 to TRBJ2-1, with D possibly TRBD1 on 5 matching bases. Trimming stripped 1 base from V and 4 bases from J, with 8 bases between. This CDR3 comprises 14 residues. The V gene's germline CDR1 is SGHNT and CDR2 YENEEA. The CDR3 DNA is TGTGCCAGCAGCTTAGGACAGCCGTACAATGAGCAGTTCTTC. Encoded protein: CASSLGQPYNEQFF.

With regard to this clonotype: Germline and junction disagree at one end, which may indicate a read error. The chain is built from TRBV7-3 and TRBJ2-3; the D gene is possibly TRBD2 (6 bases). In germline, CDR1 is SGHTA, CDR2 FQGTGA. The CDR3 has 14 amino acids. CDR3 protein: CGSSLREGTDTQYF. DNA of the CDR3: TGTGGCAGCAGCTTAAGGGAGGGCACAGATACGCAGTATTTT.

The CDR3 sequence: CASSLWGGSSGANVLTF. The CDR3, as DNA: TGTGCCAGCAGCTTATGGGGGGGATCCTCTGGGGCCAACGTCCTGACTTTC. The chain has TRBV7-6 and TRBJ2-6; TRBD2 matches at 7 bases. The CDR3 is 17 residues long. V lost 2 bases to trimming and J lost 0 bases; unmatched junction nucleotides: 4. Germline V lookup: CDR1 SGHVS, CDR2 FNYEAQ.

This clonotype was found many times. The chain couples TRBV29-1 to TRBJ2-2; 14 bases match TRBD2. The germline gives CDR1 SQVTM, CDR2 ANQGSEA. The CDR3 spans 14 residues. The junction had 2 bases not matched to a gene; V was cut back by 5 bases and J by 6 bases. CDR3 nucleotide sequence: TGCAGCGTTTGGGGACTAGCGGGAGCCGGGGAGCTGTTTTTT. Protein sequence: CSVWGLAGAGELFF.

There are many counts of this clonotype. The V call is TRBV28, the J call TRBJ2-7; the match to TRBD1 covers 7 bases. CDR3 size: 17 residues. Germline lookup yields CDR1 MDHEN and CDR2 SYDVKM. V dropped 5 bases and J dropped 2; count of bases not matched to a gene: 15. The CDR3 nucleotides are TGTGCCAGCAGTCGTTTGGCCGAGGACAGGAATCCCTACGAGCAGTACTTC. Translation: CASSRLAEDRNPYEQYF.

This clonotype was counted ten times or more. V and J are TRBV15 and TRBJ2-1; 7 nucleotides match TRBD1. The V and J ends lost 6 bases and 5 bases, in that order; junction bases with no gene match: 16. The CDR3 consists of 17 residues. Germline V gives CDR1 LNHNV, CDR2 YYDKDF (reference sequence). The CDR3 is CATSTPPGTDPHNEQFF. CDR3 bases: TGTGCCACCAGTACCCCACCGGGGACAGACCCTCACAATGAGCAGTTCTTC.

There are many counts of this clonotype. The chain couples TRBV30 to TRBJ2-5; the match to TRBD2 covers 12 bases. In germline, CDR1 is GTSNPN, CDR2 SVGIG (reference sequence). The CDR3 is 17 amino acids. With V trimmed by 2 bases and J by 3 bases, 10 bases remained unmatched. The CDR3 sequence is CAWSQRRTSGAEETQYF. CDR3 sequence (DNA): TGTGCCTGGAGTCAAAGGAGGACTAGCGGGGCCGAAGAGACCCAGTACTTC.

This clonotype was recorded many times. This chain uses TRBV29-1 with TRBJ2-7; 7 bases agree with TRBD1. With V trimmed by 3 bases and J by 3 bases, 5 bases remained unmatched. Germline lookup yields CDR1 SQVTM and CDR2 ANQGSEA. The CDR3 contains 13 residues. The CDR3 spells CSVENWDSYEQYF. The CDR3, as DNA: TGCAGCGTTGAGAATTGGGACAGCTACGAGCAGTACTTC.

A few counts support this clonotype. The chain carries TRBV28 and TRBJ2-7, with TRBD1 identical over 8 bases. J was trimmed by 5 bases and V by 8 bases; bases with no gene match: 5. The germline V gene encodes CDR1 MDHEN and CDR2 SYDVKM. The length of the CDR3 is 12 residues. The CDR3 region is CASADRVNEQYF. CDR3 bases: TGTGCCAGCGCGGACAGGGTCAACGAGCAGTACTTC.

In its sample, this clonotype was seen many times. The chain employs TRBV12-3 or TRBV12-4 and TRBJ2-3; 8 nucleotides align to TRBD1. V lost 5 bases to trimming and J lost 12 bases; unmatched junction nucleotides: 10. The CDR3 contains 13 residues. CDR3 protein: CASSPPRTGHQYF. DNA for the CDR3: TGTGCCAGCAGTCCCCCCAGGACAGGGCACCAGTATTTT.

This clonotype was recorded many times. The chain recombines TRBV20-1 with TRBJ2-3, with D possibly being TRBD2 (5 bases). This CDR3 has 15 residues. With 4 bases removed from V and 5 bases from J, the gap between germline ends came to 19 bases. Germline V gene data show CDR1 as DFQATT and CDR2 as SNEGSKA (reference sequence). The CDR3 is CSAIQLPLGQDTQYF. The DNA of the CDR3 is TGCAGTGCTATACAACTCCCACTAGGGCAAGATACGCAGTATTTT.

The V gene is TRBV27, the J gene TRBJ1-2; TRBD1 matches 7 bases. The CDR3 runs to 13 residues. J was trimmed by 6 bases and V by 6 bases; bases with no gene match: 7. Germline lookup yields CDR1 MNHEY and CDR2 SMNVEV (reference sequence). The CDR3 region has the DNA TGTGCCAGCAGCCCGACAGGGTTCAATGGCTACACCTTC. This codes for CASSPTGFNGYTF.

The rearrangement uses TRBV12-2 and TRBJ2-1; the table assigns TRBD1, which was not confirmed against the DNA. TRBV12-2 is flagged as a pseudogene. This CDR3 has 17 amino acids. CDR3 DNA sequence: TGTGCAAGTCGCTTAGCCCTAACAGGGGGACTGGGGAATGAGCAGTTCTTC. It codes for CASRLALTGGLGNEQFF.

This clonotype has at least ten counts. The rearrangement uses TRBV29-1 and TRBJ2-3, with no clear D. Trimming removed 3 bases from V and 3 bases from J, with 7 bases in between. The V gene's germline CDR1 is SQVTM and CDR2 ANQGSEA. This CDR3 has 12 residues. CDR3 in amino acids: CSVDYGTDTQYF. CDR3 DNA: TGCAGCGTTGACTATGGGACAGATACGCAGTATTTT.

This clonotype was observed many times. V gene TRBV25-1 combines with J gene TRBJ2-7; D is unclear. The germline V and J ends were trimmed by 4 bases and 2 bases, with 3 bases remaining between them. CDR1 is MGHDK, CDR2 SYGVNS, per germline. CDR3 length: 11 residues. The DNA for the CDR3 is TGTGCCAGCAGTGCAGCCTACGAGCAGTACTTC. This codes for CASSAAYEQYF.

This clonotype was detected only a few times. The V gene is TRBV5-1, the J gene TRBJ2-7, with D uncertain. There are 12 residues in the CDR3. Germline loops: CDR1 SGHRS, CDR2 YFSETQ. With 1 base removed from V and 5 bases from J, the gap between germline ends came to 7 bases. CDR3 sequence (DNA): TGCGCCAGCAGCTTGTACAGCGACGAGCAGTACTTC. This translates into CASSLYSDEQYF.

This clonotype was observed at least ten times. The chain employs TRBV20-1 and TRBJ2-7, with 7 bases identical to TRBD2. There are 14 residues in the CDR3. V shed 2 bases and J 5 bases; nucleotides not matched to a gene: 9. Germline V gives CDR1 DFQATT, CDR2 SNEGSKA (reference sequence). CDR3: CSARSQGREDEQYF. The CDR3 bases are TGCAGTGCTAGATCCCAGGGTCGGGAGGACGAGCAGTACTTC.

This clonotype was counted a few times. The chain is built from TRBV30 and TRBJ1-5; D unresolved. V dropped 0 bases and J dropped 3 bases, with 6 bases sitting between them. Germline CDR1 GTSNPN, CDR2 SVGIG (reference sequence). The CDR3 consists of 13 residues. The CDR3 region is CAWSVDINQPQHF. CDR3 DNA: TGTGCCTGGAGTGTAGACATCAATCAGCCCCAGCATTTT. The variable domain in full, with the rest retrieved from reference TRBV30 and TRBJ1-5, is SQTIHQWPATLVQPVGSPLSLECTVEGTSNPNLYWYRQAAGRGLQLLFYSVGIGQISSEVPQNLSASRPQDRQFILSSKKLLLSDSGFYLCAWSVDINQPQHFGDGTRLSIL.

This clonotype was observed many times. The chain is built from TRBV5-5 and TRBJ2-4; 14 nucleotides agree with TRBD2. The CDR3 is made up of 16 amino acids. The germline V gene has CDR1 SGHKS and CDR2 YYEKEE (reference sequence). V shed 0 bases, J shed 4 bases, and the junction held 0 bases outside the gene matches. The CDR3 nucleotides are TGTGCCAGCAGCTTGGGACTAGCGGGAGGGAAAAACATTCAGTACTTC. This sequence encodes CASSLGLAGGKNIQYF.

This chain joins TRBV6-2 or TRBV6-3 and TRBJ2-3; TRBD2 matches 7 bases. Trimming at V came to 6 bases and at J to 3 bases, leaving 9 bases not matched to a gene. Germline CDR1 MNHEY, CDR2 SVGEGT. This CDR3 has 15 residues. The CDR3 spells CASRLPRGTTDTQYF. For the CDR3, the DNA is TGTGCCAGCAGACTTCCGCGGGGGACTACAGATACGCAGTATTTT.

This clonotype has at least ten counts. J is TRBJ2-4 and V is TRBV20-1, with D possibly being TRBD2 (6 bases). This CDR3 is 18 amino acids long. Deletions cut 2 bases from V and 0 bases from J, with 20 bases between. The V gene's germline CDR1 is DFQATT and CDR2 SNEGSKA (reference sequence). The DNA of the CDR3 is TGCAGTGCTAGACGAAACAAGAGGGACTTTATAGCCAAAAACATTCAGTACTTC. Translating gives CSARRNKRDFIAKNIQYF.

The table lists this clonotype with many counts. The chain couples TRBV29-1 to TRBJ1-3, with unresolved D. Trimming left V 7 bases short and J 2 bases short, with 12 bases between. CDR3 size: 13 residues. Per germline, CDR1 SQVTM and CDR2 ANQGSEA. The CDR3 bases are TGCAGCGCCACACACTCAGCTGGAAACACCATATATTTT. It translates to CSATHSAGNTIYF.